This T cell receptor (beta chain) originates from a study of T cell repertoires in cytomegalovirus infection. MiXCR, applied by TCRdb to the reads, yields one record per CDR3 protein. The sample lists 250,000 to 350,000 distinct CDR3 sequences; around 25% were seen once. Study-level results: Based on cumulative public TCR beta family frequency, carriers of CMV plus the relevant HLA were identified. Predominance within the ex vivo response was attributable to HLA-C-restricted CMV-specific TCR beta clonotypes.

The CDR3 length is 14 residues. The germline V and J ends were trimmed by 3 bases and 4 bases, with 12 bases remaining between them. Germline CDR1 SGHTA, CDR2 FQGNSA. This clonotype has ten or more counts. Antigen unknown. The receptor was isolated from a human donor in good health (CMV status not recorded). Some clones in this sample may be carry-over from other donors' samples. The material sequenced was PBMCs. The chain joins TRBV7-2 to TRBJ1-1; D might be TRBD1 (6 bases). The CDR3 loop is CASSFGGPSTEAFF. For the CDR3, the DNA is TGTGCCAGCAGCTTTGGGGGCCCTAGCACTGAAGCTTTCTTT.